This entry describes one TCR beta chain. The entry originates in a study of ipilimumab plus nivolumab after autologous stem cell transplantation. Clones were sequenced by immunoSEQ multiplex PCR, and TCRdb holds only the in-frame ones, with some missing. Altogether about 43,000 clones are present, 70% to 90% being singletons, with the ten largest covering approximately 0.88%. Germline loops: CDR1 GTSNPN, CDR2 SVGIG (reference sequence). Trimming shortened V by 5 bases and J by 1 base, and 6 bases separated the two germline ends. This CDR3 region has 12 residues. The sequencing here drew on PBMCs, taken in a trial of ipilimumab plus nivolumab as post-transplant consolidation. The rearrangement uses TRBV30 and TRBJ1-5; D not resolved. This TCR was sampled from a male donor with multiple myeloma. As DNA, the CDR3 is TGTGCCTGGGGACGGAGCAATCAGCCCCAGCATTTT. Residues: CAWGRSNQPQHF.